This note documents a single TCR beta chain sequence. The source of the sample is a study of blood T cell repertoires in COVID-19. Across the study: The United States, Italy and Spain supplied acute and convalescent COVID-19 samples. From T cells, B-cell-depleted T cells, or PBMCs came the material, which was cDNA or gDNA.

Original methodology: Reference gene primer amplification in the assay estimated nucleated cell counts. Profiled with immunoSEQ multiplex PCR; TCRdb holds only in-frame clones, not every one. V, J and clone size are taken as reported in that table, and D and trimming were inferred from the DNA itself. In the table there are tens of thousands of clones, approximately 80% of which are singletons. Germline V gives CDR1 MNHEY, CDR2 SVGAGI. V shed 6 bases and J 5 bases; nucleotides not matched to a gene: 9. This CDR3 contains 14 residues. The sequenced material came from peripheral blood. The chain couples TRBV6-5 to TRBJ1-2; 7 positions agree with TRBD1. The receptor comes from a man at least 80 years old with acute or convalescent COVID-19. The CDR3 sequence: CASSLQGRGYGYTF. CDR3 DNA sequence: TGTGCCAGCAGCTTACAGGGGCGAGGTTATGGCTACACCTTC.